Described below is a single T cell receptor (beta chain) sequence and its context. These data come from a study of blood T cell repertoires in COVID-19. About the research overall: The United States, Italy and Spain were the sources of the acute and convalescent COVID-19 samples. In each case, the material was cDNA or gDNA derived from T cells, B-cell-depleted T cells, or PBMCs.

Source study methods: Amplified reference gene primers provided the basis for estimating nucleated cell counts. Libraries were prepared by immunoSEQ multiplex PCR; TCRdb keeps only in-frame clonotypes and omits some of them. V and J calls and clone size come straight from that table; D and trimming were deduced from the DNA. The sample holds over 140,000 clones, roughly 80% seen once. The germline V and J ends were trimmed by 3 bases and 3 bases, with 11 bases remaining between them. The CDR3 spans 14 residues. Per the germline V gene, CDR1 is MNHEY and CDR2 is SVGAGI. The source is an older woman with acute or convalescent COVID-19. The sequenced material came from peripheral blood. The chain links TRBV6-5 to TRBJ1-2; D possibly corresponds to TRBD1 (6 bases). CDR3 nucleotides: TGTGCCAGCAGTTATTTCTCAGGGGACTATGGCTACACCTTC. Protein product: CASSYFSGDYGYTF.